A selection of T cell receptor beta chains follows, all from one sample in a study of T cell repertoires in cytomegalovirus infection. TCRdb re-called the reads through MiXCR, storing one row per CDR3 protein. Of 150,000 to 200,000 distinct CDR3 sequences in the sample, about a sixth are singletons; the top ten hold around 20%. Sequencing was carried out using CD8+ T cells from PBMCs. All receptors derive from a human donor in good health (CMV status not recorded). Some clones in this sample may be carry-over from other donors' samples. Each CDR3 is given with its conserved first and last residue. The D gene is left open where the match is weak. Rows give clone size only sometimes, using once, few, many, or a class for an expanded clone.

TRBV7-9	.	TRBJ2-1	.	CASSPAGGRDNEQFF	TGTGCCAGCAGCCCCGCCGGGGGCCGGGACAATGAGCAGTTCTTC
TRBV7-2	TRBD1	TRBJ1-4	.	CASSLVGQGLTNEKLFF	TGTGCCAGCAGCTTAGTGGGACAGGGCCTAACTAATGAAAAACTGTTTTTT
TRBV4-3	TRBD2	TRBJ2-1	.	CASSQYSSGRLRNEQFF	TGCGCCAGCAGCCAGTACTCTAGCGGGAGATTGCGGAATGAGCAGTTCTTC
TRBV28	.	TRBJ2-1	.	CASSPRGGNEQFF	TGTGCCAGCAGCCCCAGAGGAGGCAATGAGCAGTTCTTC
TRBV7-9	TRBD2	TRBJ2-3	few	CASSLPLASSTDTQYF	TGTGCCAGCAGCTTACCACTAGCGTCTAGCACAGATACGCAGTATTTT
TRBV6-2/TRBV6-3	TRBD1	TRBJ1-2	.	CASSYGAGGKDGYTF	TGTGCCAGCAGTTACGGGGCAGGGGGAAAGGATGGCTACACCTTC
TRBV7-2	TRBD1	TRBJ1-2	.	CASSLARTGGATGYTF	TGTGCCAGCAGCTTAGCGAGAACAGGGGGCGCAACCGGCTACACCTTC
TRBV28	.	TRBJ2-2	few	CASSLWQGELFF	TGTGCCAGCAGTTTGTGGCAAGGGGAGCTGTTTTTT
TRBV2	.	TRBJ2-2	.	CASKTDFNTGELFF	TGTGCCAGCAAGACAGATTTTAACACCGGGGAGCTGTTTTTT
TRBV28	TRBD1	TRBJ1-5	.	CASSLGSTGGTFYGNQPQHF	TGTGCCAGCAGTTTAGGGTCAACAGGGGGCACATTTTACGGCAATCAGCCCCAGCATTTT
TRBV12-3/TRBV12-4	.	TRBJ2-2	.	CASSSGLRTFLAGQLFF	TGTGCCAGCAGTTCGGGCCTTAGGACGTTCCTGGCCGGGCAGCTGTTTTTT
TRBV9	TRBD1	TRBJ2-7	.	CASSVGDSFYEQYF	TGTGCCAGCAGCGTAGGGGACAGCTTCTACGAGCAGTACTTC
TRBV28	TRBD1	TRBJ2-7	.	CASSSPGQGVPSYEQYF	TGTGCCAGCAGTTCGCCGGGACAGGGGGTGCCCTCCTACGAGCAGTACTTC
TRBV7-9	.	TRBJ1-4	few	CASSTGRATNEKLFF	TGTGCCAGCAGCACCGGGAGGGCAACTAATGAAAAACTGTTTTTT
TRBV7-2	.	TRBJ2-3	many	CASSLELGSDTQYF	TGTGCCAGCAGCTTAGAACTGGGTTCAGATACGCAGTATTTT
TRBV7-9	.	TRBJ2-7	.	CASSYGPEGGYEQYF	TGTGCCAGCAGTTATGGACCAGAAGGAGGCTACGAGCAGTACTTC
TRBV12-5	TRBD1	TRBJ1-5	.	CASGLGTGGNQPQHF	TGTGCTAGTGGTTTGGGGACAGGGGGCAATCAGCCCCAGCATTTT
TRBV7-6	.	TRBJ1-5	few	CASSLAGQPQHF	TGTGCCAGCAGCTTAGCGGGACAGCCCCAGCATTTT
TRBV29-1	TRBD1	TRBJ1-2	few	CSVNLGQSYGYTF	TGCAGCGTTAATTTGGGACAGAGCTATGGCTACACCTTC